This T cell receptor beta chain was profiled in a study of a mutant IDH1 vaccine in newly diagnosed glioma. Overall study context: Patients were started on vaccination 4-6 weeks after radiotherapy alone, or with temozolomide cycles. There were about 60% males and about 38% females among treated patients, whose mean age was about 41 years. Patients' prior therapy spanned radiotherapy, temozolomide, or both; most underwent both.

Time point specified: week 11, during vaccination. Each vaccine dose was 300 ug of mutant IDH1 20-mer peptide, with topical imiquimod. Overall study results and limits: Pseudoprogression apparently lacked any relation to changes in top peripheral T cell clonotypes.

Remarks on this clone: What it recognizes is unknown.

Libraries were prepared by immunoSEQ multiplex PCR; TCRdb keeps only in-frame clonotypes and omits some of them. In the table there are 110,000 or so clones, about 90% of which are singletons. V was trimmed by 6 bases and J by 4 bases, leaving 11 bases between them. The CDR3 totals 13 residues. CDR1 and CDR2 from the germline V gene are SNHLY and FYNNEI. The chain joins TRBV2 to TRBJ2-3; D perhaps matches TRBD1 (6 bases). The material was PBMCs, obtained from a glioma patient whose treatment included an IDH1 peptide vaccine. The sequence was collected from a woman aged 45 to 65 with glioma. The CDR3 nucleotides read TGTGCCAGCAGGCTGGACAGAGCAGATACGCAGTATTTT. It is translated as CASRLDRADTQYF.